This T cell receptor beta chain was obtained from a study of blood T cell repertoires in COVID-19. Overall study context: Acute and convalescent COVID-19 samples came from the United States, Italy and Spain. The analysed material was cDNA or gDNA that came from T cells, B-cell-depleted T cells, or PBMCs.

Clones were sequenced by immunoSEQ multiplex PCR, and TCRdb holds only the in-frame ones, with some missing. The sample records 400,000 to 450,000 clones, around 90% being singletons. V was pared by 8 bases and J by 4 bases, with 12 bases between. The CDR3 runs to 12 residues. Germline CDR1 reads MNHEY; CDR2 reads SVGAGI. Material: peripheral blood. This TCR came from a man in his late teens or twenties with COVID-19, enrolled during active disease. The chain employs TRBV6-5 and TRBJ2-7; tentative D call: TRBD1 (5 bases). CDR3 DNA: TGTGCCAGCGGAGACAGTTTTTACGAGCAGTACTTC. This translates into CASGDSFYEQYF.